The present T cell receptor (beta chain) was sequenced within a study of blood T cells in healthy people across ages. Combining a sample-barcoded 5' primer with a J-beta primer mix, a second PCR ran for 7 to 11 cycles. TCRdb fed the 5' RACE reads into MiXCR, producing one record per CDR3 protein. The table records 710,000 or so distinct CDR3 sequences, around 32% of them present only once. The germline CDR1 and CDR2 sequences are SGHRS and YFSETQ. V lost 0 bases and J lost 1, with 10 bases in between. The CDR3 covers 15 residues. This clonotype was seen more than once but under ten times. The TCR originated in a woman of 80 years or more in good health. Sample: blood. J is TRBJ1-2 and V is TRBV5-1; D call uncertain. CDR3 protein: CASSLDGQSNYGYTF. The CDR3 DNA sequence: TGCGCCAGCAGCTTGGATGGGCAGAGTAACTATGGCTACACCTTC.